The 31 T cell receptor beta chains below come from one sample, sequenced in a study of CD8 T cells in Susac syndrome. Random hexamers primed reverse transcription of about 0.5 to 1 ug RNA. TCRdb independently ran MiXCR on the immunoSEQ multiplex PCR reads; one entry per CDR3 protein. The sample holds 80,000 or so distinct CDR3 sequences, roughly 91% seen once. The sequencing sample was made of CD4+ T cells from PBMCs. All receptors derive from a human donor with Susac syndrome.

The rearrangement joins TRBV6-5 to TRBJ2-7; 8 bases line up with TRBD1. The V and J ends lost 5 bases and 0 bases, in that order; junction bases with no gene match: 6. The CDR3 runs to 15 residues. Looked up from germline, CDR1 is MNHEY and CDR2 is SVGAGI. The CDR3 DNA follows: TGTGCCAGCAGTACTCCGGGACAGGACTCCTACGAGCAGTACTTC. Protein: CASSTPGQDSYEQYF.

J is TRBJ2-1 and V is TRBV11-1; 7 nucleotides match TRBD2. The CDR3 is made up of 20 amino acids. V was clipped by 2 bases and J by 2 bases; unmatched bases: 18. The germline CDR1 and CDR2 sequences are SGHAT and FQDESV (reference sequence). The CDR3 here is CASSLRGGLGFHKAYNEQFF. The CDR3 bases are TGTGCCAGCAGCTTACGAGGCGGACTAGGCTTTCATAAGGCCTACAATGAGCAGTTCTTC.

This clonotype is a singleton in its sample. This CDR3 reads CAWSRSANTGELFF. The CDR3 coding sequence is TGTGCCTGGAGTAGGTCAGCCAACACCGGGGAGCTGTTTTTT. V gene TRBV30 combines with J gene TRBJ2-2; the D is unclear. Germline V gene data show CDR1 as GTSNPN and CDR2 as SVGIG (reference sequence). Deletions cut 2 bases from V and 2 bases from J, with 9 bases between. The CDR3 spans 14 residues.

This clonotype appeared a few times. J is TRBJ2-7 and V is TRBV20-1, with D perhaps matching TRBD1 (5 bases). The germline CDR1 and CDR2 sequences are DFQATT and SNEGSKA (reference sequence). The V end was cut by 5 bases, the J end by 2 bases, with 7 bases between. CDR3 length: 11 residues. CDR3: CSAGHAYEQYF. The CDR3 DNA follows: TGCAGTGCTGGACACGCCTACGAGCAGTACTTC.

This chain links TRBV5-6 with TRBJ2-7; D is perhaps TRBD2 (6 bases). This CDR3 comprises 15 residues. CDR1 and CDR2 (germline): SGHDT, YYEEEE. Trimming took off 0 bases at V and 0 bases at J, with 10 bases between the two ends. The CDR3 nucleotides are TGTGCCAGCAGCTTGGCCGGGGGTTCCTCCTACGAGCAGTACTTC. This encodes CASSLAGGSSYEQYF.

This clonotype appeared a single time. J is TRBJ1-1 and V is TRBV27; TRBD1 agrees at 8 bases. J lost 4 bases, V lost 5 bases, and 3 bases had no gene match. Per germline, CDR1 MNHEY and CDR2 SMNVEV (reference sequence). The length of the CDR3 is 13 residues. Here the CDR3 reads CASSARGRTEAFF. DNA of the CDR3: TGTGCCAGCAGTGCCAGGGGGCGCACTGAAGCTTTCTTT.

V and J are TRBV20-1 and TRBJ2-7; D might be TRBD2 (5 bases). The germline V gene has CDR1 DFQATT and CDR2 SNEGSKA (reference sequence). The V end lost 2 bases, the J end lost 3 bases, and 8 bases lay between the germline ends. The CDR3 consists of 12 residues. The CDR3 DNA follows: TGCAGTGCTAGATCGGAGGTCTACGAGCAGTACTTC. It yields the protein CSARSEVYEQYF.

CDR3 amino acids: CASSTGTGWKPQHF. In DNA form, the CDR3 reads TGTGCCAGCAGTACCGGGACAGGGTGGAAGCCCCAGCATTTT. This chain connects TRBV6-1 to TRBJ1-5, with 9 positions matching TRBD1. Trimming removed 5 bases from V and 8 bases from J; junction bases left unmatched: 7. Germline lookup yields CDR1 MNHNS and CDR2 SASEGT. The CDR3 runs to 14 residues.

For this clonotype: Its ends do not fully match the called genes, so a read error is possible. The J gene is TRBJ1-1, the V gene TRBV18; the D is unclear. Per the germline V gene, CDR1 is KGHSH and CDR2 is LQKENI. The CDR3 is made up of 16 amino acids. In nucleotides, the CDR3 is TGTGCCAGCTCACCACCGGGGAGAGCTCTACGGACTGACGCTTTCTTT. Encoded protein: CASSPPGRALRTDAFF.

The chain's CDR3 is CASSYYGGSTEAFF. In DNA form, the CDR3 reads TGTGCCAGCAGCTATTATGGGGGGAGCACTGAAGCTTTCTTT. The chain combines TRBV11-2 with TRBJ1-1; tentative D call: TRBD1 (5 bases). V gave up 4 bases and J gave up 4 bases, with 13 bases separating them. The CDR3 sequence is 14 residues long. Germline assignment: CDR1 SGHAT and CDR2 FQNNGV.

This chain joins TRBV6-2 or TRBV6-3 and TRBJ2-7; tentatively, D is TRBD1 (8 bases). The germline CDR1 and CDR2 sequences are MNHEY and SVGEGT. This CDR3 is 15 amino acids long. The V end lost 6 bases, the J end lost 2 bases, and 17 bases lay between the germline ends. The CDR3 nucleotides are TGTGCCAGCAGCAGAAGACAGGGGACTACCTACGAGCAGTACTTC. Translating it yields CASSRRQGTTYEQYF.

This chain links TRBV27 with TRBJ1-1; tentative D call: TRBD1 (5 bases). The germline gives CDR1 MNHEY, CDR2 SMNVEV (reference sequence). CDR3 size: 17 residues. V was pared by 0 bases and J by 5 bases, with 19 bases between. The DNA for the CDR3 is TGTGCCAGCAGTTTATCGATCGGCAGGGTAGGTGGTACTGAAGCTTTCTTT. It encodes CASSLSIGRVGGTEAFF.

The chain recombines TRBV7-2 with TRBJ1-4; maybe TRBD1 (6 bases). This CDR3 has 17 amino acids. The V gene lost 2 bases and the J gene lost 5 bases, with 18 bases spanning the gap. From germline, CDR1 is SGHTA and CDR2 FQGNSA. The CDR3 loop reads CASSLIRAVGTNEKLFF. CDR3 nucleotides: TGTGCCAGCAGCTTAATTAGGGCCGTGGGGACAAATGAAAAACTGTTTTTT.

The chain employs TRBV2 and TRBJ2-7; 8 bases match TRBD1. The CDR3 runs 16 residues. Per the germline V gene, CDR1 is SNHLY and CDR2 is FYNNEI. Trimming took 5 bases from V and 5 from J; bases not matched to a gene: 14. CDR3: CASSSLGGQGFNEQYF. CDR3 sequence (DNA): TGTGCCAGCAGTTCCCTGGGCGGACAGGGTTTTAACGAGCAGTACTTC.

The chain uses TRBV3-1 and TRBJ1-6, with D tentatively TRBD1 (5 bases). Germline V gives CDR1 LGHDT, CDR2 YNNKEL (reference sequence). This CDR3 is built from 14 residues. Trimming removed 6 bases from V and 6 bases from J, with 12 bases in between. CDR3 DNA sequence: TGTGCCAGCAGGCCCGGGACCGTTAATTCACCCCTCCACTTT. Translation gives CASRPGTVNSPLHF.

This chain joins TRBV2 and TRBJ2-1, with D possibly TRBD1 on 6 matching bases. The V gene's germline CDR1 is SNHLY and CDR2 FYNNEI. V was clipped by 6 bases and J by 15 bases, with 18 bases between them. The CDR3 loop spans 12 amino acids. CDR3 in DNA: TGTGCCAGCAGGGATGATGACAGGAAGCGGTTCTTC. Protein product: CASRDDDRKRFF.

The J gene is TRBJ1-5, the V gene TRBV7-2; no definite D call. Germline lookup yields CDR1 SGHTA and CDR2 FQGNSA. Trimming cost V 1 base and J 6 bases, with 16 bases left between them. This CDR3 region has 16 residues. The CDR3 loop is CASSLGVGNLGQPQHF. DNA for the CDR3: TGTGCCAGCAGCTTAGGAGTAGGGAACTTGGGTCAGCCCCAGCATTTT.

The rearrangement joins TRBV7-3 to TRBJ2-3; TRBD1 matches 7 bases. Germline V gene lookup returns CDR1 SGHTA and CDR2 FQGTGA. Unmatched junction bases numbered 4, after V lost 5 bases and J lost 5 bases. The CDR3 is made up of 13 amino acids. CDR3 in amino acids: CASSKRQGDTQYF. Written as DNA, the CDR3 is TGTGCCAGCAGCAAGAGACAGGGAGATACGCAGTATTTT.

This clonotype came up a few times. The chain employs TRBV7-2 and TRBJ2-1; the D is unclear. V was cut by 4 bases and J by 0 bases, with 7 bases left in between. From germline, CDR1 is SGHTA and CDR2 FQGNSA. The length of the CDR3 is 14 residues. The CDR3 DNA is TGTGCCAGCAGCTCCCCCAGCTCCTACAATGAGCAGTTCTTC. Translated, it gives CASSSPSSYNEQFF.

CDR3: CASRSPTGKRIGKLFF. The CDR3 region has the DNA TGTGCCAGCAGATCCCCGACAGGGAAGAGGATTGGAAAACTGTTTTTT. This chain joins TRBV6-2 or TRBV6-3 and TRBJ1-4, with 7 nucleotides matching TRBD1. Germline V gives CDR1 MNHEY, CDR2 SVGEGT. The CDR3 has 16 residues. V gave up 6 bases and J gave up 10 bases; unmatched junction bases: 17.

The J gene is TRBJ2-1, the V gene TRBV7-3; TRBD2 matches at 12 bases. The CDR3 loop spans 15 amino acids. V was pared by 1 base and J by 7 bases, with 2 bases of the junction left unmatched. Germline-derived CDR1 and CDR2 are SGHTA and FQGTGA. DNA for the CDR3: TGTGCCAGCAGCTTAATAGGACTAGCGGGAAATGAGCAGTTCTTC. It specifies CASSLIGLAGNEQFF.

This rearrangement joins TRBV6-5 to TRBJ1-6; D perhaps matches TRBD1 (5 bases). V lost 6 bases to trimming and J lost 10 bases, with 13 bases between them. Germline V gives CDR1 MNHEY, CDR2 SVGAGI. The CDR3 sequence is 13 residues long. The CDR3 spells CASRLEGTSPLHF. The CDR3 DNA reads TGTGCCAGCAGATTAGAAGGGACGTCACCCCTCCACTTT.

This clonotype was found once. The V call is TRBV5-1, the J call TRBJ1-2, with D uncertain. Trimming left V 4 bases short and J 8 bases short, with 15 bases between. Germline CDR1 and CDR2: SGHRS and YFSETQ. This CDR3 is built from 13 residues. The CDR3 region has the DNA TGCGCCAGCAGCGCCCAGGAGGGAGGAGGCTACACCTTC. It encodes CASSAQEGGGYTF.

The chain joins TRBV24-1 to TRBJ2-7, with TRBD2 as a possible D gene (5 bases). This CDR3 is 11 amino acids long. V was cut by 11 bases and J by 6 bases, with 13 bases left in between. Per the germline V gene, CDR1 is KGHDR and CDR2 is SFDVKD. The CDR3 sequence is CANDRGGEQYF. The CDR3 bases are TGTGCCAACGATCGGGGTGGCGAGCAGTACTTC.

This rearrangement joins TRBV20-1 to TRBJ1-1; TRBD1 might be the D (5 bases). Trimming removed 4 bases from V and 2 bases from J, with 11 bases in between. This CDR3 has 13 residues. CDR1 DFQATT and CDR2 SNEGSKA come from the germline V gene (reference sequence). The CDR3 coding sequence is TGCAGTGCTATCCGGGACCTAAACACTGAAGCTTTCTTT. It translates to CSAIRDLNTEAFF.

This chain uses TRBV20-1 with TRBJ1-1; D not certain. Trimming shortened V by 4 bases and J by 5 bases, and 8 bases separated the two germline ends. This CDR3 has 11 amino acids. Germline-derived CDR1 and CDR2 are DFQATT and SNEGSKA (reference sequence). The CDR3 DNA reads TGCAGTGCTACCATTAGGACTGAAGCTTTCTTT. Its protein product is CSATIRTEAFF.

The chain is built from TRBV6-5 and TRBJ2-5; D is possibly TRBD2 (7 bases). Germline V gene data show CDR1 as MNHEY and CDR2 as SVGAGI. The CDR3 sequence is 15 residues long. V was trimmed by 6 bases and J by 0 bases, leaving 14 bases between them. The CDR3 here is CASSRRGGDQETQYF. The CDR3 coding sequence is TGTGCCAGCAGCCGCAGGGGAGGGGACCAAGAGACCCAGTACTTC.

The V gene is TRBV3-1, the J gene TRBJ2-5, with a tentative D call TRBD2 (6 bases). The V gene lost 4 bases and the J gene lost 1 base, with 13 bases spanning the gap. Per the germline V gene, CDR1 is LGHDT and CDR2 is YNNKEL (reference sequence). This CDR3 contains 15 residues. CDR3 sequence: CASSPYRLVQETQYF. CDR3 sequence (DNA): TGTGCCAGCAGCCCTTACCGACTAGTCCAAGAGACCCAGTACTTC.

The chain recombines TRBV12-3 or TRBV12-4 with TRBJ1-2, with D maybe TRBD1 (5 bases). This CDR3 comprises 13 residues. The V and J ends lost 1 base and 5 bases respectively, with 8 bases between them. CDR3 amino acids: CASSLGEGYGYTF. As DNA, the CDR3 is TGTGCCAGCAGTTTAGGGGAGGGGTATGGCTACACCTTC.

The V call is TRBV3-1, the J call TRBJ2-5, with D perhaps matching TRBD1 or TRBD2 (5 bases each). Germline values: CDR1 LGHDT, CDR2 YNNKEL (reference sequence). V lost 4 bases and J 2 bases, leaving 17 bases between the germline ends. CDR3 length: 16 residues. In DNA, the CDR3 is TGTGCCAGCAGCCCGCCTTGGGACGCGCCACAAGAGACCCAGTACTTC. This translates into CASSPPWDAPQETQYF.

The chain couples TRBV5-1 to TRBJ2-3; a possible D gene is TRBD2 (5 bases). Between the trimmed V and J ends, which lost 0 bases and 1 base, there was a span of 9 bases. The CDR3 loop spans 15 amino acids. CDR1 is SGHRS and CDR2 is YFSETQ in the germline V gene. The CDR3 coding sequence is TGCGCCAGCAGCTTGGATCTAGCCCGCACAGATACGCAGTATTTT. It translates to CASSLDLARTDTQYF. The variable domain in full, completed from reference TRBV5-1 and TRBJ2-3, reads KAGVTQTPRYLIKTRGQQVTLSCSPISGHRSVSWYQQTPGQGLQFLFEYFSETQRNKGNFPGRFSGRQFSNSRSEMNVSTLELGDSALYLCASSLDLARTDTQYFGPGTRLTVL.